This T cell receptor beta chain appears in the sequencing data of a study of blood T cell repertoires in COVID-19. On the study more broadly: There were acute and convalescent COVID-19 samples, and they came from the United States, Italy and Spain. In each case, the material was cDNA or gDNA derived from T cells, B-cell-depleted T cells, or PBMCs.

Germline-derived CDR1 and CDR2 are SQVTM and ANQGSEA. The trim removed 4 bases at V and 3 bases at J, leaving 4 bases unmatched. This CDR3 spans 15 amino acids. Profiling relied on immunoSEQ multiplex PCR, and the TCRdb table lists in-frame clones only, not all of them. The sample lists roughly 120,000 clones, approximately 86% seen once, with around 4.5% in the top ten. This receptor was taken from a man in his forties with acute or convalescent COVID-19. The rearrangement joins TRBV29-1 to TRBJ1-5; 12 nucleotides line up with TRBD1. The sample consisted of peripheral blood. The CDR3 coding sequence is TGCAGCGTTGGGGGGACAGGGGGCGTCAATCAGCCCCAGCATTTT. This gives the protein CSVGGTGGVNQPQHF.